In its sample, the clone carrying this T cell receptor beta chain was seen many times. Its antigen is as yet unknown. These data belong to a study of regulatory T cells in long-lasting Graves disease. Findings and caveats of the study: When disease was persistent, TRBV28, TRBJ1-2 and TRBJ2-5 were the favored segments.

Noted time point: newly diagnosed GD, antithyroid drugs for less than 3 months. There was RNA extracted from PBMCs, and the TCR library was made from it. V gave up 1 base and J gave up 5 bases, with 14 bases separating them. The CDR3 is 15 residues long. To make TCR beta libraries, researchers used iRepertoire HTBI primers and Arm-PCR of CDR3 regions. A single record per CDR3 protein comes from TCRdb applying MiXCR to the multiplex PCR reads. The top ten clones hold about 20% of a sample with roughly 420,000 distinct CDR3 sequences, about 16% of them seen once. V is TRBV12-3 or TRBV12-4 and J is TRBJ1-2; maybe TRBD1 (5 bases). This material consisted of peripheral blood mononuclear cells (PBMCs), taken at new diagnosis, from a patient treated with antithyroid drugs. The receptor's source is a female donor with Graves disease. The CDR3 spells CASSLDAGKTYGYTF. The DNA for the CDR3 is TGTGCCAGCAGTTTAGACGCAGGGAAGACTTATGGCTACACCTTC.